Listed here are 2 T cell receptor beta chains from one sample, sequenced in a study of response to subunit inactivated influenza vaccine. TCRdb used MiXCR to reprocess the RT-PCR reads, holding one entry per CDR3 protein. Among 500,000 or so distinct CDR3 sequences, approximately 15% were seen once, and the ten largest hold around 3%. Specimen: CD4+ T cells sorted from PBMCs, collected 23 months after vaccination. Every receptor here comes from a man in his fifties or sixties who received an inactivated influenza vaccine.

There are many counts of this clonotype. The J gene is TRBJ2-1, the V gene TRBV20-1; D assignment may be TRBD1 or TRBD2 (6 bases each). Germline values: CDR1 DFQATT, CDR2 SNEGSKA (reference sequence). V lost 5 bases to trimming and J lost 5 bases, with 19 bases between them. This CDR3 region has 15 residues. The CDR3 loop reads CSAPDPGANNNEQFF. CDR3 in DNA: TGCAGTGCTCCGGACCCGGGGGCCAACAACAATGAGCAGTTCTTC.

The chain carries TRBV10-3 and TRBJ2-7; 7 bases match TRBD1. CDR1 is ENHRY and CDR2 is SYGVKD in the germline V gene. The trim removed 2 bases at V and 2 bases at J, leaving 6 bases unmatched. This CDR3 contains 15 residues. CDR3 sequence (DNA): TGTGCCATCAGTGAGGGGGGACAGTCTCCCTACGAGCAGTACTTC. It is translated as CAISEGGQSPYEQYF.